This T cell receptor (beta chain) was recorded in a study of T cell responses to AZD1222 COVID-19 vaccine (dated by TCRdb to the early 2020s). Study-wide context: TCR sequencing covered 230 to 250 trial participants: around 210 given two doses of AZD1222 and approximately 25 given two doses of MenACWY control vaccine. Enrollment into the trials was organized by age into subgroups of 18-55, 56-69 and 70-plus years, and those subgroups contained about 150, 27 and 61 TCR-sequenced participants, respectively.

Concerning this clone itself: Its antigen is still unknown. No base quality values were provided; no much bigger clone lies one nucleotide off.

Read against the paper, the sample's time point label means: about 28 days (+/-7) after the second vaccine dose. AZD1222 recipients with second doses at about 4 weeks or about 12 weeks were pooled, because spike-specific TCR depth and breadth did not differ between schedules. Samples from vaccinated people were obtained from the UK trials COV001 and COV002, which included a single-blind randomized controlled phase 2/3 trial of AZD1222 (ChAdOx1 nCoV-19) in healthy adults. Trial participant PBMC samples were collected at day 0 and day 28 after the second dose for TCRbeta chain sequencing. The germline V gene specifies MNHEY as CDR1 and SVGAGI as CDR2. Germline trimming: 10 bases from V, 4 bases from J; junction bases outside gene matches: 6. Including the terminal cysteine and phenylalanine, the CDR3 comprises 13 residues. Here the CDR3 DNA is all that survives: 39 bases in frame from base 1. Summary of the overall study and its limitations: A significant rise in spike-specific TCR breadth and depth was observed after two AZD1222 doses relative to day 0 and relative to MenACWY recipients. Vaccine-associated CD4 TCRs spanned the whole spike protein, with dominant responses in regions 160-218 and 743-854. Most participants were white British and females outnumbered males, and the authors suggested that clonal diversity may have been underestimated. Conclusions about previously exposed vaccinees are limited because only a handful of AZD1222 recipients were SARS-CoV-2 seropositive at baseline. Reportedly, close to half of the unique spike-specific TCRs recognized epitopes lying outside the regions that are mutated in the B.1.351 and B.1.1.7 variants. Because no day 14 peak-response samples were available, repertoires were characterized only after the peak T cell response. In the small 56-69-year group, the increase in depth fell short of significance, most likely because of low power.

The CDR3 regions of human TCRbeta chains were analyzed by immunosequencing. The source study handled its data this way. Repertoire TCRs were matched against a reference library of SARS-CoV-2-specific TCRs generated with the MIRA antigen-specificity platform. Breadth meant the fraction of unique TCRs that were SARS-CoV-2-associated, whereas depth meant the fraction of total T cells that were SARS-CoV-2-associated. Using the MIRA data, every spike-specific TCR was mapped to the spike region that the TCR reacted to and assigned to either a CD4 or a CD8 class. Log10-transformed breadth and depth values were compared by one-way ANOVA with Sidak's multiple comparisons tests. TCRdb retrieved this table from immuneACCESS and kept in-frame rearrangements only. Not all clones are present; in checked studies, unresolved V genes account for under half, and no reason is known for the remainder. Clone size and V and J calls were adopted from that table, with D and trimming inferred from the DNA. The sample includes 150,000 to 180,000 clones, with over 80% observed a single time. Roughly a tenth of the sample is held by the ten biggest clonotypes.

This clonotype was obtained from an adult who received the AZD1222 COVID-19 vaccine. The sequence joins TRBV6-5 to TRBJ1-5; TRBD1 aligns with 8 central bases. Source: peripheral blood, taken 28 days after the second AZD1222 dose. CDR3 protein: CATGGIGNQPQHF. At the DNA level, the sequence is TGTGCCACAGGGGGCATCGGGAATCAGCCCCAGCATTTT.